This TCR beta chain was documented in a study of technical replicates of blood from several donors. Profiling relied on immunoSEQ multiplex PCR, and the TCRdb table lists in-frame clones only, not all of them. The sample holds about 13,000 clones, 80% to 90% seen once. The receptor's source is a human donor in good health. The sample taken for sequencing was PBMCs.

The CDR3 coding sequence is TGTGCCAGCAGTGAAGGCTCAGGGGGCGTCTATGGCTACACCTTC. Its protein product is CASSEGSGGVYGYTF. This chain connects TRBV6-1 to TRBJ1-2; 8 bases align to TRBD1. The CDR3 spans 15 residues. The germline CDR1 and CDR2 sequences are MNHNS and SASEGT. Trimming took 1 base from V and 4 from J; bases not matched to a gene: 5.